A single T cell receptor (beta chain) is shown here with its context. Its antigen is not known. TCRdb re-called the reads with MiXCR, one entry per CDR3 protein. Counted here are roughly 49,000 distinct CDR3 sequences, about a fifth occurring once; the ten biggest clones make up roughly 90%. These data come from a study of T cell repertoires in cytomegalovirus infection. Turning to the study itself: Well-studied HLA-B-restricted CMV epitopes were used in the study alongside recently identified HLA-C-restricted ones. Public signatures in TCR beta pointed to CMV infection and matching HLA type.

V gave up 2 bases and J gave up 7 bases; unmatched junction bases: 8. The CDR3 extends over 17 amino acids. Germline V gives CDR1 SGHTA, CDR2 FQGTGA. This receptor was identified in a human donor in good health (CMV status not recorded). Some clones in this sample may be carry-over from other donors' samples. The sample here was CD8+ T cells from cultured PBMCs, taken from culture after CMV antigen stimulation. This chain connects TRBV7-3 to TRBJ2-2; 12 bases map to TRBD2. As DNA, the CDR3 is TGTGCCAGCAGCTTATCTCCTAGCGGGGGGGCAGACGGGGAGCTGTTTTTT. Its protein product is CASSLSPSGGADGELFF.